The 29 T cell receptor beta chains reported below all come from one sample, sequenced in a study of T cells after yellow fever vaccination. TCRdb re-called the 5' RACE reads with MiXCR, one entry per CDR3 protein. The repertoire includes around 500,000 distinct CDR3 sequences, just over 20% of them detected once, and roughly a sixth sits in the top ten. Sequenced material: PBMCs, taken roughly 20 days after the first yellow fever vaccination. Receptors were obtained from a man younger than 30 who received the YFV17D yellow fever vaccine.

This clonotype was counted only a few times. The chain employs TRBV19 and TRBJ1-2; the D is unclear. V lost 3 bases and J lost 4, with 21 bases in between. The CDR3 runs 17 residues. The germline gives CDR1 LNHDA, CDR2 SQIVND (reference sequence). The DNA for the CDR3 is TGTGCCAGTAGTATCCCCCAAGCCGGGTCTTTCGTCTATGGCTACACCTTC. Protein: CASSIPQAGSFVYGYTF.

This clonotype came up a few times. The chain joins TRBV5-4 to TRBJ2-2; the D is unclear. CDR1 and CDR2 from the germline V gene are SGHNT and YYREEE (reference sequence). This CDR3 spans 14 amino acids. Trimming cost V 4 bases and J 3 bases, with 10 bases left between them. CDR3 sequence (DNA): TGTGCCAGCAGCGCCCCCGAGCACACCGGGGAGCTGTTTTTT. Protein: CASSAPEHTGELFF.

This chain uses TRBV7-9 with TRBJ2-2; D might be TRBD1 or TRBD2, each matching 6 bases. Trimming shortened V by 7 bases and J by 7 bases, and 22 bases separated the two germline ends. There are 16 residues in the CDR3. Germline lookup yields CDR1 SEHNR and CDR2 FQNEAQ (reference sequence). The CDR3 reads CASIKDLQGRNGELFF. CDR3 DNA sequence: TGTGCCAGCATCAAGGATCTGCAGGGGAGGAACGGGGAGCTGTTTTTT.

This rearrangement joins TRBV6-2 or TRBV6-3 to TRBJ2-1; 7 nucleotides match TRBD2. V dropped 4 bases and J dropped 3; count of bases not matched to a gene: 3. Germline lookup yields CDR1 MNHEY and CDR2 SVGEGT. CDR3 length equals 14 residues. This CDR3 reads CASSSAGVYNEQFF. For the CDR3, the DNA is TGTGCCAGCAGTTCTGCGGGGGTCTACAATGAGCAGTTCTTC.

This clonotype has a handful of counts. The CDR3 DNA reads as TGTGCCAGCAGCCCAAGGAGTCTAGCGGGGGGCCGAACAGATACGCAGTATTTT. Its translation: CASSPRSLAGGRTDTQYF. This chain links TRBV11-1 with TRBJ2-3; 11 bases are shared with TRBD2. The V and J ends lost 5 bases and 3 bases, in that order; junction bases with no gene match: 13. This CDR3 has 18 amino acids. Per germline, CDR1 SGHAT and CDR2 FQDESV (reference sequence).

The chain combines TRBV19 with TRBJ2-1; TRBD2 matches 14 bases. V shed 9 bases and J 8 bases; nucleotides not matched to a gene: 9. Germline V gene data show CDR1 as LNHDA and CDR2 as SQIVND (reference sequence). The CDR3 contains 15 residues. CDR3 sequence reads: CASGLAGGHTYEQFF. DNA of the CDR3: TGTGCCAGCGGACTAGCGGGGGGCCATACTTATGAGCAGTTCTTC.

This chain links TRBV3-1 with TRBJ2-5; D perhaps matches TRBD1 (6 bases). Germline V lookup: CDR1 LGHDT, CDR2 YNNKEL (reference sequence). Trimming took 1 base from V and 4 from J, leaving 10 bases between them. The CDR3 is 14 amino acids. The CDR3, as DNA: TGTGCCAGCAGCCAAGCAGGGACAACAGAGACCCAGTACTTC. Its protein is CASSQAGTTETQYF.

The CDR3 DNA reads TGTGCCAGTCCGGGACCCAACACAGATACGCAGTATTTT. Its protein product is CASPGPNTDTQYF. This rearrangement joins TRBV7-2 to TRBJ2-3; D might be TRBD1 or TRBD2, each matching 5 bases. From germline, CDR1 is SGHTA and CDR2 FQGNSA. V gave up 9 bases and J gave up 2 bases, with 12 bases separating them. The CDR3 is 13 amino acids.

CDR3 protein: CASIGGSYGTAISGANVLTF. The DNA for the CDR3 is TGTGCCAGCATCGGAGGCAGTTACGGGACAGCCATCTCTGGGGCCAACGTCCTGACTTTC. The chain carries TRBV11-2 and TRBJ2-6, with TRBD1 matching over 7 bases. This CDR3 spans 20 amino acids. The trim removed 7 bases at V and 0 bases at J, leaving 18 bases unmatched. Germline assignment: CDR1 SGHAT and CDR2 FQNNGV.

This clonotype came up many times. V usage is TRBV4-3 and J usage is TRBJ2-2, with D maybe TRBD2 (6 bases). V was clipped by 4 bases and J by 2 bases, with 20 bases between them. The germline V gene encodes CDR1 LGHNA and CDR2 YSLEER. CDR3 length: 18 residues. The CDR3 nucleotides read TGCGCCAGCAGCCTACGCCCGGTGGTAGCGGAAAACACCGGGGAGCTGTTTTTT. Its protein is CASSLRPVVAENTGELFF.

The chain employs TRBV10-3 and TRBJ2-3; 7 bases are shared with TRBD2. This CDR3 has 14 amino acids. With V trimmed by 3 bases and J by 1 base, 1 base remained unmatched. CDR1 and CDR2 (germline): ENHRY, SYGVKD. CDR3 residues: CAISDREGTDTQYF. The CDR3 region has the DNA TGTGCCATCAGTGATCGGGAGGGCACAGATACGCAGTATTTT.

At least ten counts were recorded for this clonotype. The J gene is TRBJ1-1, the V gene TRBV5-1; 7 bases line up with TRBD1. V dropped 4 bases and J dropped 5; count of bases not matched to a gene: 8. Germline-derived CDR1 and CDR2 are SGHRS and YFSETQ. This CDR3 has 14 residues. The CDR3 is CASSLEGARTEAFF. CDR3 DNA: TGCGCCAGCAGCCTTGAGGGGGCAAGGACTGAAGCTTTCTTT. The full variable domain, with the rest looked up from reference TRBV5-1 and TRBJ1-1, is KAGVTQTPRYLIKTRGQQVTLSCSPISGHRSVSWYQQTPGQGLQFLFEYFSETQRNKGNFPGRFSGRQFSNSRSEMNVSTLELGDSALYLCASSLEGARTEAFFGQGTRLTVV.

This sequence joins TRBV12-3 or TRBV12-4 and TRBJ2-7; TRBD2 matches 9 bases. The ends lost 7 bases at V and 2 bases at J; junction bases unmatched: 12. The CDR3 loop spans 16 amino acids. The CDR3 region is CASTEGGRGGPYEQYF. CDR3 DNA: TGTGCCAGCACCGAAGGGGGGCGGGGGGGCCCCTACGAGCAGTACTTC.

The rearrangement links TRBV29-1 to TRBJ2-5; D remains unclear. The V gene's germline CDR1 is SQVTM and CDR2 ANQGSEA. Between the trimmed V and J ends, which lost 6 bases and 4 bases, there was a span of 15 bases. There are 13 residues in the CDR3. The CDR3 DNA is TGCAGCGTCCTCTTGGGTATTCTAGAGACCCAGTACTTC. Amino acids: CSVLLGILETQYF.

This clonotype has only a few counts. The V gene is TRBV7-8, the J gene TRBJ1-1, with D hard to call. The V end lost 2 bases, the J end lost 4 bases, and 17 bases lay between the germline ends. Germline V gene lookup returns CDR1 SGHVS and CDR2 FQNEAQ. The CDR3 runs 16 residues. The CDR3 DNA is TGTGCCAGCAGCTTACTTCTGGGCCCGCGGGGCACTGAAGCTTTCTTT. Its protein is CASSLLLGPRGTEAFF.

The V gene is TRBV28, the J gene TRBJ1-1; maybe TRBD1 (6 bases). The germline V and J ends were trimmed by 6 bases and 0 bases, with 14 bases remaining between them. This CDR3 comprises 15 residues. Per germline, CDR1 MDHEN and CDR2 SYDVKM. The CDR3 DNA reads as TGTGCCAGCAGGCTGGCACAGGGAATGAACACTGAAGCTTTCTTT. It is translated as CASRLAQGMNTEAFF.

This clonotype was counted only a few times. The chain has TRBV28 and TRBJ1-4, with D perhaps matching TRBD1 (6 bases). The CDR3 covers 14 residues. V was pared by 3 bases and J by 8 bases, with 13 bases between. CDR1 is MDHEN, CDR2 SYDVKM, per germline. The CDR3 DNA is TGTGCCAGCAGTTTTAGGGGGGGACTGGAAAAACTGTTTTTT. It translates to CASSFRGGLEKLFF.

J is TRBJ2-1 and V is TRBV27; D might be TRBD2 (6 bases). CDR1 is MNHEY and CDR2 is SMNVEV in the germline V gene (reference sequence). The CDR3 consists of 16 residues. Trimming stripped 6 bases from V and 4 bases from J, with 19 bases between. The CDR3 region has the DNA TGTGCCAGCAGCGAATCCGGACTTAGCGGATACAATGAGCAGTTCTTC. It specifies CASSESGLSGYNEQFF.

This chain connects TRBV4-1 to TRBJ2-2; weak D call: TRBD1 (6 bases). The CDR3 totals 18 residues. Trimming took off 3 bases at V and 0 bases at J, with 17 bases between the two ends. In germline, CDR1 is MGHRA, CDR2 YSYEKL. The CDR3 here is CASSHHPQGSANTGELFF. The CDR3 nucleotides are TGCGCCAGCAGCCATCACCCCCAGGGGTCTGCGAACACCGGGGAGCTGTTTTTT.

This chain joins TRBV11-2 and TRBJ2-2; the D is unclear. The CDR3 contains 14 residues. V gave up 4 bases and J gave up 7 bases, with 13 bases separating them. Per the germline V gene, CDR1 is SGHAT and CDR2 is FQNNGV. The CDR3 DNA follows: TGTGCCAGCAGCTCGGGCTACGCTGGCGGGGAGCTGTTTTTT. Its translation: CASSSGYAGGELFF.

Only a few counts were recorded for this clonotype. The rearrangement joins TRBV6-5 to TRBJ2-1, with D unresolved. In germline, CDR1 is MNHEY, CDR2 SVGAGI. This CDR3 spans 14 amino acids. Trimming removed 2 bases from V and 8 bases from J, with 13 bases in between. CDR3 DNA sequence: TGTGCCAGCAGTTACCTAGTAACTGTTCATGAGCAGTTCTTC. This translates into CASSYLVTVHEQFF.

The chain carries TRBV6-1 and TRBJ2-7; no reliable D call. This CDR3 is built from 15 residues. The V gene lost 5 bases and the J gene lost 1 base, with 15 bases spanning the gap. CDR1 is MNHNS, CDR2 SASEGT, per germline. Here the CDR3 DNA reads TGTGCCAGCAGTCCGGGTGTCGGCAGTTCCTACGAGCAGTACGTC. Amino acids: CASSPGVGSSYEQYV.

J is TRBJ2-2 and V is TRBV5-1; 12 bases agree with TRBD2. CDR3 length: 21 residues. Losses at the gene ends were 2 bases for V and 2 bases for J; bases not matched to a gene: 16. Germline assignment: CDR1 SGHRS and CDR2 YFSETQ. The CDR3 DNA follows: TGCGCCAGCAGCTTCGTTGGCGGACTAGCGGGGACAATACTCAACACCGGGGAGCTGTTTTTT. Translated, it gives CASSFVGGLAGTILNTGELFF.

This clonotype has a single count. A read error is possible here, since a much larger clone lies one base away. The V call is TRBV7-2, the J call TRBJ2-1, with TRBD1 matching 10 bases. The CDR3 covers 17 residues. V lost 2 bases and J lost 4; bases outside the gene matches: 8. In germline, CDR1 is SGHTA, CDR2 FQGNSA. CDR3 residues: CASSLFRGGQGYNEQFF. Here the CDR3 DNA reads TGTGCCAGCAGCTTATTCAGGGGGGGACAGGGGTACAATGAGCAGTTCTTC.

V and J are TRBV20-1 and TRBJ2-1; the D is unclear. V was trimmed by 3 bases and J by 4 bases, leaving 7 bases between them. Germline loops: CDR1 DFQATT, CDR2 SNEGSKA (reference sequence). The CDR3 sequence is 12 residues long. CDR3 sequence: CSARSRYNEQFF. The DNA for the CDR3 is TGCAGTGCTAGGAGTCGTTACAATGAGCAGTTCTTC.

Concerning this clonotype: This sequence may be a read error, since a much larger clone differs from it by one base. The chain recombines TRBV5-6 with TRBJ1-1; D is ambiguous. This CDR3 comprises 14 residues. Germline-derived CDR1 and CDR2 are SGHDT and YYEEEE. Trimming stripped 6 bases from V and 5 bases from J, with 17 bases between. CDR3 bases: TGTGCCAGCACCCCTTATAGCGTTAGGACTGAAGCTTTCTTT. The encoded protein is CASTPYSVRTEAFF.

DNA for the CDR3: TGTGCCAGCAGCCAACCGGGACTCGCGAACAATGAGCAGTTCTTC. It yields the protein CASSQPGLANNEQFF. This chain joins TRBV11-2 and TRBJ2-1; TRBD2 might be the D (6 bases). There are 15 residues in the CDR3. Germline CDR1 is SGHAT and CDR2 is FQNNGV. With 5 bases removed from V and 5 bases from J, the gap between germline ends came to 16 bases.

This chain's CDR3 is CASSQDRRILYV. DNA of the CDR3: TGTGCCAGCAGCCAAGATCGGCGGATCTTGTACGTC. The chain has TRBV3-1 and TRBJ2-7; D is undetermined. The CDR3 has 12 residues. V was shortened by 0 bases and J by 12 bases, with 12 bases between the two germline ends. Germline CDR1 is LGHDT and CDR2 is YNNKEL (reference sequence).

This clonotype was counted ten times or more. The V and J genes are TRBV10-3 and TRBJ2-6; D call uncertain. Trimming shortened V by 0 bases and J by 0 bases, and 12 bases separated the two germline ends. The CDR3 length is 18 residues. Germline CDR1 reads ENHRY; CDR2 reads SYGVKD. The CDR3: CAISESVRSPSGANVLTF. For the CDR3, the DNA is TGTGCCATCAGTGAGTCGGTCAGGTCCCCCTCTGGGGCCAACGTCCTGACTTTC.